A selection of T cell receptor beta chains follows, all from one sample in a study of vaccination effects on CD4 cells after COVID-19. No antigen has been identified for these receptors. Some clones are missing from TCRdb's copy, which holds only in-frame ones; the method was immunoSEQ multiplex PCR. The sample carries 55,000 to 70,000 clones, less than 80% recorded once. Sequencing used CD4+ T cells from PBMCs cultured with HCoV-OC43 spike peptides, obtained after COVID-19 vaccination. Receptors were obtained from a human donor who received a COVID-19 vaccine. The CDR3 runs from the conserved cysteine through the conserved F or W. The D gene is left open where the match is weak. Clone size is given for some rows only: seen once, a few or many times, or a class if the clone is expanded.

d_call clone_size j_call v_call cdr3_nt cdr3_aa
NA NA TRBJ2-1 TRBV11-2 TGTGCCAGCAGCTTAGTCGGCAGGTCCTACAATGAGCAGTTCTTC CASSLVGRSYNEQFF
TRBD1 NA TRBJ1-2 TRBV19 TGTGCCACCAGGACAGGGGGCAACTATGGCTACACCTTC CATRTGGNYGYTF
NA NA TRBJ1-3 TRBV5-1 TGCGCCAGCAGCCTTACAGCAGCTCTCGGAAACACCATATATTTT CASSLTAALGNTIYF
NA NA TRBJ1-2 TRBV19 TGTGCCAGTAGTACCCGGGACGCCACCTATGGCTACACCTTC CASSTRDATYGYTF
NA NA TRBJ1-1 TRBV7-9 TGTGCCAGCAGCTTCCCAGGGATGAACACTGAAGCTTTCTTT CASSFPGMNTEAFF
TRBD2 NA TRBJ2-3 TRBV3-1/TRBV3-2 TGTGCCAGCAGCCAAGAGGGGCTAGCGGGGAATACAGATACGCAGTATTTT CASSQEGLAGNTDTQYF
TRBD1 NA TRBJ1-5 TRBV29-1 TGCAGCGTCGGCCGGGGACAGGGAGATGGGCCCCAGCATTTT CSVGRGQGDGPQHF
NA NA TRBJ1-4 TRBV18 TGTGCCAGCTCACCAGGGTTTACTAATGAAAAACTGTTTTTT CASSPGFTNEKLFF
NA NA TRBJ1-4 TRBV5-4 TGTGCCAGCAGCGTGGGATTACGGAATGAAAAACTGTTTTTT CASSVGLRNEKLFF
NA NA TRBJ2-2 TRBV27 TGTGCCAGCATAACAGGGGGCGAGCGGGGGGGCTACACCGGGGAGCTGTTTTTT CASITGGERGGYTGELFF
NA NA TRBJ1-2 TRBV5-1 TGCGCCAGCAGCCCTTTGGCATCTAACTATGGCTACACCTTC CASSPLASNYGYTF
NA NA TRBJ1-4 TRBV7-2 TGTGCCAGCAGCTTAAGGGTGGGGGACCTTCGGGCTAATGAAAAACTGTTTTTT CASSLRVGDLRANEKLFF
NA NA TRBJ2-2 TRBV7-9 TGTGCCAGCAGTTGGAGTGGGTCCGGGGAGCTGTTTTTT CASSWSGSGELFF
NA NA TRBJ2-3 TRBV5-1 TGCGCCAGCGGCAACCAGGTTGGAGATACGCAGTATTTT CASGNQVGDTQYF
NA NA TRBJ2-1 TRBV2 TGTGCCAGCAGCTACGAAACTGCGGGGCCCGACAATGAGCAGTTCTTC CASSYETAGPDNEQFF
NA NA TRBJ2-5 TRBV19 TGTGCCAGTAGTATCGGGTCGCCGGGCCCAATACAAGAGACCCAGTACTTC CASSIGSPGPIQETQYF
NA NA TRBJ1-2 TRBV5-1 TGCGCCAGCAGCCCCAACAGGGATATTAACTATGGCTACACCTTC CASSPNRDINYGYTF
TRBD2 NA TRBJ2-5 TRBV19 TGTGCCAGTAGTATAATGGCGGGGGGGCGTGAGACCCAGTACTTC CASSIMAGGRETQYF
TRBD1 NA TRBJ2-2 TRBV5-6 TGTGCCAGCAGCTTAACAGGGGTGGCCGGGGAGCTGTTTTTT CASSLTGVAGELFF
NA NA TRBJ1-2 TRBV6-1 TGTGCCAGCAGTGAAGAGGGGGGAAGAGGCTACACCTTC CASSEEGGRGYTF
NA NA TRBJ1-2 TRBV19 TGTGCCAGTACCCTGGACAAGAACTATGGCTACACCTTC CASTLDKNYGYTF
NA NA TRBJ1-2 TRBV20-1 TGCAGTGCTGTACTTCGGGGCTACACCTTC CSAVLRGYTF
NA NA TRBJ1-6 TRBV28 TGTGCCAGCTCTGGCAGGGCAGAGGGGGGTGTGACCCTCCACTTT CASSGRAEGGVTLHF
TRBD1 NA TRBJ1-2 TRBV7-2 TGTGCCAGCAACCCGACAGGGGCTGACTATGGCTACACCTTC CASNPTGADYGYTF
NA NA TRBJ1-3 TRBV19 TGTGCCAGTAGTAGGCGGCCCCTGCTGGAAGACACCATATATTTT CASSRRPLLEDTIYF
NA NA TRBJ1-1 TRBV12-3/TRBV12-4 TGTGCCAGCAGTTGGGGGGTCGAAGCTTTCTTT CASSWGVEAFF
NA NA TRBJ2-4 TRBV19 TGTGCCAGTAGTATAGATTTACACTCGAGAGCCAAAAACATTCAGTACTTC CASSIDLHSRAKNIQYF
NA NA TRBJ2-1 TRBV5-1 TGCGCCAGCAGCCCCCAAGGGGGGTCCTACAATGAGCAGTTCTTC CASSPQGGSYNEQFF
NA few TRBJ2-5 TRBV5-1 TGCGCCAGCAGCTTGGATGCCGGGGGGACCCAGTACTTC CASSLDAGGTQYF
NA NA TRBJ1-2 TRBV3-1/TRBV3-2 TGTGCCAGCAGCCATCGCTCGACAGGACCTTATGGCTACACCTTC CASSHRSTGPYGYTF
NA NA TRBJ2-2 TRBV6-5 TGTGCCAGCAAGGGATTTAGCACGAACACCGGGGAGCTGTTTTTT CASKGFSTNTGELFF
NA NA TRBJ1-5 TRBV5-6 TGTGCCAGCAGCTTTGGCGGGTTACAGCCCCAGCATTTT CASSFGGLQPQHF
TRBD1 NA TRBJ2-5 TRBV5-5 TGTGCCAGCAGCTCCGGGGACAGGGGGTTACAAGAGACCCAGTACTTC CASSSGDRGLQETQYF
NA NA TRBJ2-5 TRBV5-1 TGCGCCAGCAGATCGGACCCACCGACACAAGAGACCCAGTACTTC CASRSDPPTQETQYF
TRBD1 NA TRBJ1-6 TRBV30 TGTGCCTGGAGGGGCCTCCAGGGGGCTGGGAATTCACCCCTCCACTTT CAWRGLQGAGNSPLHF
NA NA TRBJ1-6 TRBV7-3 TGTGCCAGCAGCTTAGGCTCCTATAATTCACCCCTCCACTTT CASSLGSYNSPLHF
NA once TRBJ1-5 TRBV30 TGTGCCTGGAGTACAGGGAATAATCAGCCCCAGCATTTT CAWSTGNNQPQHF
TRBD1 NA TRBJ1-2 TRBV7-3 TGTGCCAGCAGCTCACCCCCGGGACAGGGCCCTAACTATGGCTACACCTTC CASSSPPGQGPNYGYTF
NA NA TRBJ1-5 TRBV19 TGTGCCACAAAAAATGGGGGTGCGTATCAGCCCCAGCATTTT CATKNGGAYQPQHF
NA NA TRBJ2-5 TRBV5-1 TGCGCCAGCAGCTTGGCCAACGGAGAGACCCAGTACTTC CASSLANGETQYF
NA NA TRBJ2-5 TRBV18 TGTGCCAGCTCCCAGGGGCCTCAGACCGAGACCCAGTACTTC CASSQGPQTETQYF
NA few TRBJ1-2 TRBV12-3/TRBV12-4 TGTGCCAGCAGTTTGGGAATCCACTATGGCTACACCTTC CASSLGIHYGYTF
NA NA TRBJ1-1 TRBV19 TGTGCCAGTAGGAAAGATGGGCAGGGAGGGGCTGAAGCTTTCTTT CASRKDGQGGAEAFF
NA NA TRBJ2-2 TRBV7-8 TGTGCCAGCAGCTTAAGTTTGTCGGCAGGGACCGGGGAGCTGTTTTTT CASSLSLSAGTGELFF
TRBD2 NA TRBJ2-3 TRBV12-5 TGTGCTAGTGGTTTGCCCCCGGGGGGTGCAGATACGCAGTATTTT CASGLPPGGADTQYF
TRBD1 NA TRBJ2-3 TRBV25-1 TGTGCCAGCAGTGAACGGACAGGGAAGGGTACAGATACGCAGTATTTT CASSERTGKGTDTQYF
TRBD1 NA TRBJ1-6 TRBV5-4 TGTGCCAGCAGCTTGAGGACAGGACCCAATTCACCCCTCCACTTT CASSLRTGPNSPLHF
NA NA TRBJ2-1 TRBV21-1 TGTGCCAGCAGCAAGAGGACGGGCAATGAGCAGTTCTTC CASSKRTGNEQFF
TRBD1 NA TRBJ2-4 TRBV29-1 TGCAGCGTTTCAGGGGGGGGACAGGGATTGAACATTCAGTACTTC CSVSGGGQGLNIQYF
TRBD1 NA TRBJ2-3 TRBV6-5 TGTGCCAGCAGTTACTCGACAGGGCGGGATACGCAGTATTTT CASSYSTGRDTQYF
NA NA TRBJ1-5 TRBV6-2/TRBV6-3 TGTGCCAGCAGTTACGAGTATCCTCGTTCTACCCAGCATTTT CASSYEYPRSTQHF
NA NA TRBJ1-5 TRBV7-8 TGTGCCAGCAGCAAGCGGGACATCAATCAGCCCCAGCATTTT CASSKRDINQPQHF
TRBD1 NA TRBJ1-2 TRBV14 TGTGCCAGCAGCCAATCTGGGACAGGGGAAGGCTACACCTTC CASSQSGTGEGYTF